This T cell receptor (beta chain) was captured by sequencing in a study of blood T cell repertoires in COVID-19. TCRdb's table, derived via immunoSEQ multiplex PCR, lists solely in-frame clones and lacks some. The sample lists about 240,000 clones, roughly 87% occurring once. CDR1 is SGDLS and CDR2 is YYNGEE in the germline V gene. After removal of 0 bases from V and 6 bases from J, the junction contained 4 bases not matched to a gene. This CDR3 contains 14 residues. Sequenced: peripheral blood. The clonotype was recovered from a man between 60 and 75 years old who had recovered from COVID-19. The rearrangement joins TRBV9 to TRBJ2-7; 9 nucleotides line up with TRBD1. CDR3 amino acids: CASSVGDRATEQYF. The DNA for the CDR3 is TGTGCCAGCAGCGTAGGGGACAGGGCAACCGAGCAGTACTTC. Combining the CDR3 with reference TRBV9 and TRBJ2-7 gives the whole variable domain DSGVTQTPKHLITATGQRVTLRCSPRSGDLSVYWYQQSLDQGLQFLIQYYNGEERAKGNILERFSAQQFPDLHSELNLSSLELGDSALYFCASSVGDRATEQYFGPGTRLTVT.